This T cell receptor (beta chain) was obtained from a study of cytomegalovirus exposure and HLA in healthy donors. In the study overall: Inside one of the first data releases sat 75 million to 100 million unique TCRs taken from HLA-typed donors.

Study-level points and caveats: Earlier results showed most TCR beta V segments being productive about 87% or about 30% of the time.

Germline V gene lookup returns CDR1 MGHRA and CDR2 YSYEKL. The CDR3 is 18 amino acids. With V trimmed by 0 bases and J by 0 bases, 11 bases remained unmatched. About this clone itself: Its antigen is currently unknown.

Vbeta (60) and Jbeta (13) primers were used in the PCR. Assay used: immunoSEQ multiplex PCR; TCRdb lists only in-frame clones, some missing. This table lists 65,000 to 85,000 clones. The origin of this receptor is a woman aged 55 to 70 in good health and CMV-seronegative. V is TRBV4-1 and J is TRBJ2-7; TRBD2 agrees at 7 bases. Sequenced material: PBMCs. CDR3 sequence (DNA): TGCGCCAGCAGCCAAGACTTAACTGTGCGGACTAGCTCCTACGAGCAGTACTTC. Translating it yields CASSQDLTVRTSSYEQYF.